This T cell receptor beta chain was found in a study of PD-1 blockade in classical Hodgkin lymphoma (dated by TCRdb to 2020 to 2022). Describing the broader study: Nivolumab dosing was 3 mg/kg intravenously every 2 weeks, continuing until either disease progression or unacceptable toxicity. To define a peripheral blood immune signature of response to PD-1 blockade in classical Hodgkin lymphoma, the study combined TCR beta sequencing with CyTOF. On the study overall, not on this receptor specifically: Baseline diversity similar to that of newly diagnosed patients was observed in trial patients achieving complete response, whereas significantly lower diversity was observed in partial responders and progressors. CD4+ but not CD8+ TCR diversity rose significantly by C4D1 (p=0.0027 vs p=0.16), most apparent in complete responders (p=0.02). Patients starting nivolumab less than 1 year after ASCT had lower diversity and were excluded from later analyses to avoid confounding by immune reconstitution. Baseline TCR diversity was reported to be lower in newly diagnosed patients than in healthy donors and to be lower still in relapsed/refractory patients. The study was restricted to a single clinical trial cohort, and the causes of repertoire differences, possibly disease activity or prior therapy, were left undefined.

In the paper's terms, the time point label means: cycle 2 day 1 (C2D1) of nivolumab. All trial patients had relapsed after autologous stem cell transplantation, with cohorts A, B and C differing in prior brentuximab vedotin exposure. A total of 50 to 70 patients with relapsed/refractory classical Hodgkin lymphoma made up the trial cohort, and each patient's best overall response was complete response, partial response or progressive disease. In the multi-cohort phase II CheckMate 205 trial, trial patients received single-agent nivolumab. Best overall response was determined by an independent review committee according to the 2007 International Working Group response criteria. Trial PBMCs were collected just before the start of nivolumab (C1D1) and during therapy at cycle 2 day 1 and cycle 4 day 1. After peripheral blood was drawn into 8 mL Vacutainer Cell Preparation Tubes, PBMCs were isolated by centrifugation and then cryopreserved.

Measured from the cysteine to the phenylalanine, the CDR3 is 15 residues long. Only the CDR3 portion is preserved as DNA: 45 bases, with reading frame beginning at the first base. Based on the germline V gene, the CDR1 and CDR2 sequences are KGHSH and LQKENI. Germline trimming amounts to 4 bases on V and 5 bases on J, with 7 as the count of junction bases outside the gene matches. On this clone: The antigen it recognizes is unknown. No clone much larger than this one lies a single base away; base qualities are absent.

The Qiagen DNeasy kit was used to extract genomic DNA both from unsorted PBMCs and from the negatively selected CD4+ and CD8+ fractions. TCR beta CDR3 regions were amplified by immunoSEQ multiplex PCR using primers annealing to V and J segments. A synthetic immune receptor repertoire was used to minimize amplification bias, and remaining bias was computationally removed after sequencing. For the original study's pipeline: Repertoire diversity was quantified as the Shannon entropy index using custom Python scripts. Unsorted, CD4+ and CD8+ repertoires were analyzed separately, except in combined analyses where CD4+ and CD8+ sequences were merged in silico. A clone counted as expanded when the clone's frequency after treatment rose at least 2-fold relative to C1D1, and clones undetected at baseline were given a pseudocount of 0.5. Clones with 0 or 1 copy at C1D1 were defined as singleton clones, while clones with 2 or more copies were defined as non-singleton clones. Clones expanded in unsorted samples were labelled as CD4+, CD8+ or unknown by matching protein sequences in sorted samples from the same patient. Wilcoxon tests on paired samples were used to test changes in diversity from C1D1 to C4D1. As stored in TCRdb, this immuneACCESS dataset retains in-frame rearrangements with V and J assigned. A fraction of the clones does not appear; measured against another copy, unresolved V genes explain less than half of the discrepancy, and the remainder lacks a known reason. V, J and clone size are taken as reported in that table, and D and trimming were inferred from the DNA itself. The sample records 20,000 to 25,000 clones, around four fifths of which are singletons. The leading ten clones occupy roughly 16% of the sample.

This receptor was taken from a human donor with classical Hodgkin lymphoma. The chain links TRBV18 with TRBJ1-1, with TRBD1 matching 10 junction bases. Sequencing used peripheral blood mononuclear cells (PBMCs), obtained before the second cycle of nivolumab. CDR3 protein: CASSLFRTGGTEAFF. The sequenced DNA is TGTGCCAGCTCACTCTTCCGGACAGGGGGGACTGAAGCTTTCTTT.